Listed here are 21 T cell receptor beta chains from one sample, sequenced in a study of CD8 T cells in Susac syndrome. RNA amounts of roughly 0.5 to 1 ug underwent reverse transcription with random hexamers. From the immunoSEQ multiplex PCR reads, TCRdb called clonotypes with MiXCR, one entry per CDR3 protein. The profile covers around 190,000 distinct CDR3 sequences, with approximately 94% appearing a single time and 0.12% taken by the ten largest. Sequenced material: CD4+ T cells from PBMCs. The receptor source for this set is a human donor with Susac syndrome.

This chain links TRBV2 with TRBJ2-4; D is undetermined. Trimming took off 2 bases at V and 0 bases at J, with 8 bases between the two ends. The germline gives CDR1 SNHLY, CDR2 FYNNEI. CDR3 length equals 15 residues. The CDR3: CASSETRLAKNIQYF. The CDR3 DNA reads TGTGCCAGCAGTGAAACCCGACTAGCCAAAAACATTCAGTACTTC.

The chain employs TRBV4-2 and TRBJ2-1; 7 nucleotides match TRBD1. The V gene's germline CDR1 is LGHNA and CDR2 YNFKEQ. The J segment lost 6 bases and the V segment lost 4 bases, leaving 9 bases of the junction unmatched. The CDR3 totals 15 residues. The CDR3 DNA reads TGTGCCAGCAGCCCTCAGACAGGGCCAGCCAATGAGCAGTTCTTC. Translated, it gives CASSPQTGPANEQFF.

This chain uses TRBV3-1 with TRBJ1-1; possibly TRBD1 for D (6 bases). Trimming stripped 2 bases from V and 8 bases from J, with 9 bases between. Germline V gives CDR1 LGHDT, CDR2 YNNKEL (reference sequence). This CDR3 contains 12 residues. In DNA form, the CDR3 reads TGTGCCAGCAGCCAACCGGGACACGAAGCTTTCTTT. It translates to CASSQPGHEAFF. The full variable domain, with the rest looked up from reference TRBV3-1 and TRBJ1-1, is DTAVSQTPKYLVTQMGNDKSIKCEQNLGHDTMYWYKQDSKKFLKIMFSYNNKELIINETVPNRFSPKSPDKAHLNLHINSLELGDSAVYFCASSQPGHEAFFGQGTRLTVV.

The CDR3 DNA reads TGCAGTGCTAGAAACGGCAGGGAGACGACGGAGACCCAGTACTTC. This gives the protein CSARNGRETTETQYF. V and J are TRBV20-1 and TRBJ2-5; D may correspond to TRBD1 or TRBD2 (5 bases each). The CDR3 is 15 amino acids. V was clipped by 2 bases and J by 5 bases, with 18 bases between them. Germline lookup yields CDR1 DFQATT and CDR2 SNEGSKA (reference sequence).

This clonotype was counted once. This sequence joins TRBV5-4 and TRBJ1-2, with a weak D call TRBD1 (6 bases). This CDR3 is 14 amino acids long. Germline V lookup: CDR1 SGHNT, CDR2 YYREEE (reference sequence). V lost 0 bases and J 5 bases, leaving 11 bases between the germline ends. CDR3 residues: CASSLEQGGYGYTF. The CDR3 nucleotides read TGTGCCAGCAGCTTGGAACAGGGAGGGTATGGCTACACCTTC.

CDR3 DNA: TGTGCCAGCAGTGAGGATAACTATGGCTACACCTTC. It encodes CASSEDNYGYTF. The chain links TRBV2 to TRBJ1-2; D is undetermined. V lost 3 bases and J 1 base, leaving 3 bases between the germline ends. The CDR3 extends over 12 amino acids. CDR1 SNHLY and CDR2 FYNNEI come from the germline V gene.

The chain's CDR3 is CASSPQSNEQFF. The CDR3 bases are TGTGCCAGCAGTCCCCAGTCGAATGAGCAGTTCTTC. The chain joins TRBV6-2 or TRBV6-3 to TRBJ2-1; no definite D call. The length of the CDR3 is 12 residues. Germline CDR1 and CDR2: MNHEY and SVGEGT. The V gene lost 5 bases and the J gene lost 7 bases, with 9 bases spanning the gap.

The CDR3 reads CASSQGGHYGYTF. The CDR3 nucleotides are TGTGCCAGCAGCCAGGGAGGCCACTATGGCTACACCTTC. The gene calls are TRBV7-3 and TRBJ1-2; tentatively, D is TRBD1 (5 bases). Germline CDR1 and CDR2: SGHTA and FQGTGA. Trimming pared 5 bases from V and 3 bases from J, leaving 10 bases between. The CDR3 is 13 amino acids.

The chain is built from TRBV3-1 and TRBJ2-2; no reliable D call. From germline, CDR1 is LGHDT and CDR2 YNNKEL (reference sequence). The CDR3 runs to 12 residues. V was pared by 7 bases and J by 3 bases, with 6 bases between. The CDR3 coding sequence is TGTGCCAGCACCCGCTACACCGGGGAGCTGTTTTTT. Protein product: CASTRYTGELFF.

This chain links TRBV20-1 with TRBJ1-1; 8 bases map to TRBD1. The CDR3 has 14 amino acids. Germline CDR1 and CDR2: DFQATT and SNEGSKA (reference sequence). V was clipped by 7 bases and J by 4 bases; unmatched bases: 11. CDR3 amino acids: CSVSSHRGTTEAFF. As DNA, the CDR3 is TGCAGTGTCTCGTCCCACAGGGGGACCACTGAAGCTTTCTTT.

The chain is built from TRBV27 and TRBJ1-1; TRBD1 matches 7 bases. V trimming: 3 bases; J trimming: 4 bases; junction bases outside the gene matches: 8. The germline CDR1 and CDR2 sequences are MNHEY and SMNVEV (reference sequence). The CDR3 has 15 residues. This CDR3 reads CASSFRQGTGTEAFF. The CDR3 bases are TGTGCCAGCAGTTTCCGACAGGGAACAGGCACTGAAGCTTTCTTT.

The chain combines TRBV9 with TRBJ2-5, with TRBD2 as a possible D gene (6 bases). Trimming removed 4 bases at V and 2 bases at J, with 18 bases between. The CDR3 contains 16 residues. The germline V gene encodes CDR1 SGDLS and CDR2 YYNGEE. The CDR3 is CASSFRGSGGQETQYF. The CDR3 region has the DNA TGTGCCAGCAGCTTCCGGGGGAGCGGCGGACAAGAGACCCAGTACTTC.

DNA for the CDR3: TGTGCCACCAGCAGAGATATTAAAGGGAGCGAGCAGTACTTC. This translates into CATSRDIKGSEQYF. V and J are TRBV15 and TRBJ2-7, with a weak D call TRBD2 (5 bases). Per germline, CDR1 LNHNV and CDR2 YYDKDF (reference sequence). The CDR3 sequence is 14 residues long. V was pared by 0 bases and J by 6 bases, with 12 bases between.

This chain uses TRBV6-5 with TRBJ1-2; tentatively, D is TRBD1 (5 bases). CDR1 MNHEY and CDR2 SVGAGI come from the germline V gene. The CDR3 spans 13 residues. The germline V and J ends were trimmed by 6 bases and 6 bases, with 14 bases remaining between them. In nucleotides, the CDR3 is TGTGCCAGCAGCCGCGACAGTGTAGATGGCTACACCTTC. Its protein is CASSRDSVDGYTF.

V usage is TRBV18 and J usage is TRBJ2-7; 7 nucleotides align to TRBD2. V gave up 0 bases and J gave up 0 bases; unmatched junction bases: 2. Looked up from germline, CDR1 is KGHSH and CDR2 is LQKENI. The CDR3 length is 15 residues. The CDR3 loop reads CASSPPGGSSYEQYF. CDR3 DNA: TGTGCCAGCTCACCACCGGGCGGGAGCTCCTACGAGCAGTACTTC. The full variable domain, with the rest looked up from reference TRBV18 and TRBJ2-7, is NAGVMQNPRHLVRRRGQEARLRCSPMKGHSHVYWYRQLPEEGLKFMVYLQKENIIDESGMPKERFSAEFPKEGPSILRIQQVVRGDSAAYFCASSPPGGSSYEQYFGPGTRLTVT.

The chain is built from TRBV29-1 and TRBJ1-2, with 7 bases fitting TRBD1. This CDR3 contains 13 residues. Germline CDR1 and CDR2: SQVTM and ANQGSEA. V lost 7 bases to trimming and J lost 2 bases; unmatched junction nucleotides: 7. The CDR3 here is CSAQGQLNYGYTF. DNA of the CDR3: TGCAGCGCCCAGGGACAGTTAAACTATGGCTACACCTTC. Based on the CDR3 plus reference TRBV29-1 and TRBJ1-2, the full variable domain is SAVISQKPSRDICQRGTSLTIQCQVDSQVTMMFWYRQQPGQSLTLIATANQGSEATYESGFVIDKFPISRPNLTFSTLTVSNMSPEDSSIYLCSAQGQLNYGYTFGSGTRLTVV.

The chain couples TRBV7-9 to TRBJ2-7; 11 bases are a match to TRBD2. The germline V gene has CDR1 SEHNR and CDR2 FQNEAQ (reference sequence). The V gene end was trimmed by 5 bases and the J gene end by 0 bases; junction bases not matched to a gene: 3. The CDR3 length is 15 residues. The CDR3 region has the DNA TGTGCCAGCAGCGGACTAGCGGGTAGCTCCTACGAGCAGTACTTC. Its protein is CASSGLAGSSYEQYF.

This clonotype occurred once. The gene calls are TRBV14 and TRBJ2-5, with TRBD1 matching over 7 bases. The CDR3 loop spans 16 amino acids. The V segment lost 3 bases and the J segment 5 bases; nucleotides outside the gene matches: 12. CDR1 is SGHDN and CDR2 is FVKESK in the germline V gene. In DNA, the CDR3 is TGTGCCAGCAGCCACACAAAGGGGGCAGGTTCGGAGACCCAGTACTTC. Translation gives CASSHTKGAGSETQYF. Variable domain in full (rest from reference TRBV14 and TRBJ2-5): EAGVTQFPSHSVIEKGQTVTLRCDPISGHDNLYWYRRVMGKEIKFLLHFVKESKQDESGMPNNRFLAERTGGTYSTLKVQPAELEDSGVYFCASSHTKGAGSETQYFGPGTRLLVL.

The rearrangement uses TRBV7-8 and TRBJ1-1, with D possibly matching TRBD1 (5 bases). CDR1 is SGHVS, CDR2 FQNEAQ, per germline. The CDR3 is made up of 15 amino acids. Trimming took off 1 base at V and 4 bases at J, with 13 bases between the two ends. The CDR3 DNA reads TGTGCCAGCAGCTTAGGTGGGGGAGTGGGCACTGAAGCTTTCTTT. It codes for CASSLGGGVGTEAFF.

The chain is built from TRBV15 and TRBJ2-2; TRBD1 aligns across 7 bases. This CDR3 has 15 amino acids. The germline CDR1 and CDR2 sequences are LNHNV and YYDKDF (reference sequence). The junction had 8 bases not matched to a gene; V was cut back by 8 bases and J by 2 bases. This chain's CDR3 is CATGVGTANTGELFF. CDR3 nucleotides: TGTGCCACCGGGGTGGGGACAGCCAACACCGGGGAGCTGTTTTTT.

CDR3 DNA: TGTGCCAGCAGCTTAATAGGGCAGGTGAATTCACCCCTCCACTTT. As protein: CASSLIGQVNSPLHF. The V gene is TRBV7-2, the J gene TRBJ1-6; the D is unclear. Trimming left V 2 bases short and J 7 bases short, with 12 bases between. This CDR3 comprises 15 residues. Germline lookup yields CDR1 SGHTA and CDR2 FQGNSA.